What follows describes a single TCR beta chain. These data belong to a study of blood T cell repertoires in COVID-19. For the study at large: Samples taken during acute and convalescent COVID-19 were collected in the United States, Italy and Spain.

This CDR3 is 14 amino acids long. V was trimmed by 4 bases and J by 2 bases, leaving 10 bases between them. Germline V gene lookup returns CDR1 SGDLS and CDR2 YYNGEE. The protocol was immunoSEQ multiplex PCR, while the TCRdb copy is restricted to in-frame clones and leaves out a portion. The sample has 37,000 or so clones, roughly 88% seen once; the top ten hold around 10%. This clonotype originated in a man between 65 and 85 years old with acute or convalescent COVID-19. The chain couples TRBV9 to TRBJ1-3; D is uncertain. The specimen sequenced was peripheral blood. CDR3 bases: TGTGCCAGCAGCACTGGCGGGGCTGGAAACACCATATATTTT. Translating it yields CASSTGGAGNTIYF. Using reference TRBV9 and TRBJ1-3 for the parts outside the CDR3, the full variable domain is DSGVTQTPKHLITATGQRVTLRCSPRSGDLSVYWYQQSLDQGLQFLIQYYNGEERAKGNILERFSAQQFPDLHSELNLSSLELGDSALYFCASSTGGAGNTIYFGEGSWLTVV.